This T cell receptor beta chain appears in the sequencing data of a study of cytomegalovirus exposure and HLA in healthy donors. Germline V gene data show CDR1 as GTSNPN and CDR2 as SVGIG (reference sequence). Trimming cost V 5 bases and J 1 base, with 14 bases left between them. The CDR3 runs 14 residues. The method was immunoSEQ multiplex PCR; TCRdb's version includes in-frame clones alone and lacks a portion of them. The sample has under 65,000 clones; 85% to 95% are singletons. Sequenced sample: PBMCs. The chain carries TRBV30 and TRBJ1-1, with a tentative D call TRBD1 (6 bases). The sequence was collected from a woman under 30 in good health and CMV-seropositive. For the CDR3, the DNA is TGTGCCTGGGAGTTCGGGGGGCCGAACACTGAAGCTTTCTTT. Translated: CAWEFGGPNTEAFF.